This is a list of T cell receptor beta chains from one sample in a study of T cells expressing NK-cell markers. TCRdb re-called the 5' RACE reads and gives one entry per CDR3 protein, without DNA. The ten top clones account for around 21%, within a sample of over 150,000 distinct CDR3 sequences. The sample taken for sequencing was blood T cells: a sorted CD56 or NKG2C T cell subset, CD4+ or CD8+ T cells, or bulk PBMC T cells (not recorded which). The receptor source for this set is a man aged 18-75 years in good health. Both conserved end residues are part of each CDR3.

CDR3aa: CASSVGWAQETQYF; v_gene: TRBV11-1; j_gene: TRBJ2-5
CDR3aa: CASLGFTREETQYF; v_gene: TRBV21-1; j_gene: TRBJ2-5
CDR3aa: CASSQGQGRHYQETQYF; v_gene: TRBV3-1; j_gene: TRBJ2-5
CDR3aa: CSGMTGVLYQETQYF; v_gene: TRBV20-1; j_gene: TRBJ2-5
CDR3aa: CSVTTGLFPLEQYF; v_gene: TRBV29-1; j_gene: TRBJ2-7
CDR3aa: CSVEYATTGASYEQYF; v_gene: TRBV29-1; j_gene: TRBJ2-7
CDR3aa: CATGAENTEAFF; v_gene: TRBV15; j_gene: TRBJ1-1
CDR3aa: CASSASGTGGLETQYF; v_gene: TRBV9; j_gene: TRBJ2-5
CDR3aa: CATSGGGLLETQYF; v_gene: TRBV24-1; j_gene: TRBJ2-5
CDR3aa: CASSLAWEQYF; v_gene: TRBV5-6; j_gene: TRBJ2-7
CDR3aa: CASSLVAGTSTDTQYF; v_gene: TRBV27; j_gene: TRBJ2-3
CDR3aa: CASGVDPGGENIQYF; v_gene: TRBV12-5; j_gene: TRBJ2-4
CDR3aa: CASSLSLYDETQYF; v_gene: TRBV11-1; j_gene: TRBJ2-5
CDR3aa: CASSQGRRGGLYEQYF; v_gene: TRBV13; j_gene: TRBJ2-7
CDR3aa: CASSSGLRGNEQFF; v_gene: TRBV27; j_gene: TRBJ2-1
CDR3aa: CASSEGTSPPGELFF; v_gene: TRBV2; j_gene: TRBJ2-2
CDR3aa: CASSRGSIPGDEQFF; v_gene: TRBV12-3/TRBV12-4; j_gene: TRBJ2-1
CDR3aa: CASLGIGSSYNEQFF; v_gene: TRBV12-3/TRBV12-4; j_gene: TRBJ2-1
CDR3aa: CASSTSGNSPLHF; v_gene: TRBV9; j_gene: TRBJ1-6
CDR3aa: CASSTWDGNSNQPQHF; v_gene: TRBV19; j_gene: TRBJ1-5
CDR3aa: CATSRILAGGPEDTQYF; v_gene: TRBV15; j_gene: TRBJ2-3
CDR3aa: CASSPSRWNEQFF; v_gene: TRBV14; j_gene: TRBJ2-1
CDR3aa: CASSQGSQHSPLHF; v_gene: TRBV4-2; j_gene: TRBJ1-6
CDR3aa: CASSEPLASSTDTQYF; v_gene: TRBV2; j_gene: TRBJ2-3
CDR3aa: CASSQDAGLGNTGELFF; v_gene: TRBV4-1; j_gene: TRBJ2-2
CDR3aa: CASSDKLAGTQYF; v_gene: TRBV27; j_gene: TRBJ2-5
CDR3aa: CASSFGRTDTQYF; v_gene: TRBV12-3/TRBV12-4; j_gene: TRBJ2-3
CDR3aa: CASSQVRVQSYNSPLHF; v_gene: TRBV4-1; j_gene: TRBJ1-6
CDR3aa: CASSLPSGGSEQYF; v_gene: TRBV13; j_gene: TRBJ2-7
CDR3aa: CASSSGLAGVHEQYF; v_gene: TRBV27; j_gene: TRBJ2-7
CDR3aa: CASSLRGSPPYNEQFF; v_gene: TRBV5-1; j_gene: TRBJ2-1
CDR3aa: CASSNSQGDKNIQYF; v_gene: TRBV21-1; j_gene: TRBJ2-4
CDR3aa: CASSLITSGGLNEQFF; v_gene: TRBV5-6; j_gene: TRBJ2-1
CDR3aa: CASSLATASGTEAFF; v_gene: TRBV7-9; j_gene: TRBJ1-1
CDR3aa: CASSLTAGWTTNGYTF; v_gene: TRBV12-3/TRBV12-4; j_gene: TRBJ1-2
CDR3aa: CASSLTTGIYEQYF; v_gene: TRBV7-6; j_gene: TRBJ2-7
CDR3aa: CASSSGTGGMIDETQYF; v_gene: TRBV12-3/TRBV12-4; j_gene: TRBJ2-5
CDR3aa: CASSTEAGWAGNTIYF; v_gene: TRBV7-9; j_gene: TRBJ1-3
CDR3aa: CASSLGLDRTQYF; v_gene: TRBV13; j_gene: TRBJ2-5
CDR3aa: CASSDPTSRAVPHEQYF; v_gene: TRBV25-1; j_gene: TRBJ2-7
CDR3aa: CASRRGTSMSPLHF; v_gene: TRBV27; j_gene: TRBJ1-6
CDR3aa: CASSTDRGIYEQYF; v_gene: TRBV19; j_gene: TRBJ2-7
CDR3aa: CASNPQAFGDETQYF; v_gene: TRBV28; j_gene: TRBJ2-5
CDR3aa: CASSGDRGSDEQYF; v_gene: TRBV7-9; j_gene: TRBJ2-7
CDR3aa: CASSFSGASTDTQYF; v_gene: TRBV7-3; j_gene: TRBJ2-3
CDR3aa: CSVGLTGAIYGYTF; v_gene: TRBV29-1; j_gene: TRBJ1-2
CDR3aa: CASSLGLAGTDTQYF; v_gene: TRBV7-6; j_gene: TRBJ2-3
CDR3aa: CASSRARPGRGYTF; v_gene: TRBV21-1; j_gene: TRBJ1-2
CDR3aa: CAISKGGTEAYEQYF; v_gene: TRBV10-3; j_gene: TRBJ2-7
CDR3aa: CATRETGGSYNEQFF; v_gene: TRBV24-1; j_gene: TRBJ2-1
CDR3aa: CATSETVRVGGTEAFF; v_gene: TRBV15; j_gene: TRBJ1-1
CDR3aa: CASSNGQGKWGYNEQFF; v_gene: TRBV5-1; j_gene: TRBJ2-1
CDR3aa: CASSQVVGTTGSSPLHF; v_gene: TRBV4-1; j_gene: TRBJ1-6
CDR3aa: CASSESLWNTGELFF; v_gene: TRBV6-1; j_gene: TRBJ2-2
CDR3aa: CSAQGGQGSGANVLTF; v_gene: TRBV29-1; j_gene: TRBJ2-6
CDR3aa: CASSPDRGGADEQFF; v_gene: TRBV6-4; j_gene: TRBJ2-1
CDR3aa: CASSFARVANYGYTF; v_gene: TRBV7-8; j_gene: TRBJ1-2